The clone carrying this T cell receptor beta chain was observed a handful of times. The antigen remains unidentified. Sequencing used immunoSEQ multiplex PCR; TCRdb keeps in-frame clones, though not all of them. Among around 32,000 clones listed, more than 65% were seen once. The source of the sample is a study of STAT5B mutations in CD4+ large granular lymphocyte leukemia. Study overall: Among healthy controls, a particular HLA allele went with more CDR3 'QG' motifs.

The CDR3 has 13 amino acids. Germline CDR1 SSHAT, CDR2 FNYEAQ (reference sequence). Trimming left V 1 base short and J 2 bases short, with 5 bases between. Study-wide points: Data were not HLA-matched across samples. No patients shared main leukemic clonotypes, though roughly 27% appeared at low frequency elsewhere. Compared with healthy controls (2/35), patient top clones favored TRBV06 (8/27).

Specimen: CD4+ T cells from blood buffy coats. The clonotype originates from a human donor in good health. This rearrangement joins TRBV7-7 to TRBJ1-1; D not resolved. The DNA of the CDR3 is TGTGCCAGCAGCTTAGACCACAACACTGAAGCTTTCTTT. It translates to CASSLDHNTEAFF.